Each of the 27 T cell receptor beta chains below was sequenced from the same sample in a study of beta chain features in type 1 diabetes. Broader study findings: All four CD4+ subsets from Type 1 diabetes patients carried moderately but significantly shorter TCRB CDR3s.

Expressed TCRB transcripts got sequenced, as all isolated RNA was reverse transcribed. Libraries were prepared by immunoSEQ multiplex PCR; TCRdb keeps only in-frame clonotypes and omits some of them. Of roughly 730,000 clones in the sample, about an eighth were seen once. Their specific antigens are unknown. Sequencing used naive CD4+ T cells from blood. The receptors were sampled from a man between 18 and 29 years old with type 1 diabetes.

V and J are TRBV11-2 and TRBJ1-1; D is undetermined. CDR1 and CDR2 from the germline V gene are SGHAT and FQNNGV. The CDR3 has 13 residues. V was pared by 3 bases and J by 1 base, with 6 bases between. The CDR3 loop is CASSLTANTEAFF. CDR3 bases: TGTGCCAGCAGCTTGACGGCGAACACTGAAGCTTTCTTT.

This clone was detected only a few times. This CDR3 reads CSAPTGSPGTF. In nucleotides, the CDR3 is TGCAGTGCGCCTACGGGATCCCCGGGTACCTTC. J is TRBJ1-2 and V is TRBV20-1; D is ambiguous. The CDR3 runs 11 residues. Germline V gene data show CDR1 as DFQATT and CDR2 as SNEGSKA (reference sequence). V lost 6 bases and J lost 14, with 19 bases in between.

CDR3: CASGLGTSDIEQYF. In DNA form, the CDR3 reads TGCGCCAGCGGCCTGGGGACTAGCGATATCGAGCAGTACTTC. V usage is TRBV5-1 and J usage is TRBJ2-7; the match to TRBD2 covers 10 bases. CDR3 length: 14 residues. Germline lookup yields CDR1 SGHRS and CDR2 YFSETQ. V was clipped by 7 bases and J by 6 bases; unmatched bases: 10. Full variable domain (outside the CDR3, taken from reference TRBV5-1 and TRBJ2-7): KAGVTQTPRYLIKTRGQQVTLSCSPISGHRSVSWYQQTPGQGLQFLFEYFSETQRNKGNFPGRFSGRQFSNSRSEMNVSTLELGDSALYLCASGLGTSDIEQYFGPGTRLTVT.

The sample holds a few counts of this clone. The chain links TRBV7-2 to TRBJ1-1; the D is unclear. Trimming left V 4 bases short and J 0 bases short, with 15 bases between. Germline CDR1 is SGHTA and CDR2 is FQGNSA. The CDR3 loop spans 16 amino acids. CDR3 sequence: CASSSTEALMNTEAFF. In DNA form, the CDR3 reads TGTGCCAGCAGCTCGACGGAGGCGCTCATGAACACTGAAGCTTTCTTT.

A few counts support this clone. CDR3 in DNA: TGTGCCATCAGTGGAGGCAGGGAGGATGAGCAGTTCTTC. Encoded protein: CAISGGREDEQFF. The chain links TRBV10-3 to TRBJ2-1; the D gene is possibly TRBD2 (6 bases). Germline CDR1 ENHRY, CDR2 SYGVKD. The ends were cut back, 4 bases at V and 8 bases at J, with 12 bases in the middle. This CDR3 region has 13 residues.

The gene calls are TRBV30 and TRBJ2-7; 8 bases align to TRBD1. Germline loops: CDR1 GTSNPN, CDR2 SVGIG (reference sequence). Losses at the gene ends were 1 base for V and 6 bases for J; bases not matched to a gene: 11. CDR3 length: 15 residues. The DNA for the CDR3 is TGTGCCTGGAGTGAAGGACAGGGTCGCAGCAGCGAGCAGTACTTC. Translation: CAWSEGQGRSSEQYF. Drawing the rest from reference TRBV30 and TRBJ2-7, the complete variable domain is SQTIHQWPATLVQPVGSPLSLECTVEGTSNPNLYWYRQAAGRGLQLLFYSVGIGQISSEVPQNLSASRPQDRQFILSSKKLLLSDSGFYLCAWSEGQGRSSEQYFGPGTRLTVT.

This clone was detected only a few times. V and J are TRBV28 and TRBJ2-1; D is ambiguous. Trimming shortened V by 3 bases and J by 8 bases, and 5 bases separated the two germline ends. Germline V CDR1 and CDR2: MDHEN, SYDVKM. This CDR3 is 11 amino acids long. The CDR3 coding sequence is TGTGCCAGCAGTTTTTGGGATGAGCAGTTCTTC. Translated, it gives CASSFWDEQFF.

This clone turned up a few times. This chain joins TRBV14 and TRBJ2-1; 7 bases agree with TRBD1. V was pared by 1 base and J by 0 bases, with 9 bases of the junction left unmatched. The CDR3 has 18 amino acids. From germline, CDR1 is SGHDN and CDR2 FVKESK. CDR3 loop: CASSQVSGAGGSYNEQFF. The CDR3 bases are TGTGCCAGCAGCCAAGTGTCAGGGGCAGGGGGCTCCTACAATGAGCAGTTCTTC. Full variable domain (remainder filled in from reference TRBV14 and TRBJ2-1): EAGVTQFPSHSVIEKGQTVTLRCDPISGHDNLYWYRRVMGKEIKFLLHFVKESKQDESGMPNNRFLAERTGGTYSTLKVQPAELEDSGVYFCASSQVSGAGGSYNEQFFGPGTRLTVL.

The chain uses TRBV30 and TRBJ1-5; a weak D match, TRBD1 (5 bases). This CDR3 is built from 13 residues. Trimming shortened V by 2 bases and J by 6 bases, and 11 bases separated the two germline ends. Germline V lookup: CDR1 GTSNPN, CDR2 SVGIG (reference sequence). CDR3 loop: CAWSNRRGQPQHF. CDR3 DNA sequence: TGTGCCTGGAGTAACAGGAGGGGTCAGCCCCAGCATTTT. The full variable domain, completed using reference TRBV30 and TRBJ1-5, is SQTIHQWPATLVQPVGSPLSLECTVEGTSNPNLYWYRQAAGRGLQLLFYSVGIGQISSEVPQNLSASRPQDRQFILSSKKLLLSDSGFYLCAWSNRRGQPQHFGDGTRLSIL.

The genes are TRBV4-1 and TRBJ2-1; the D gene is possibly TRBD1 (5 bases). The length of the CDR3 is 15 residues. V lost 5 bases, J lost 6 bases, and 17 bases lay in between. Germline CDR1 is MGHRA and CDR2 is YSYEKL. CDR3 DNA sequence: TGCGCCAGCAGCTTGACATGGTTAGGGGTCAATGAGCAGTTCTTC. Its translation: CASSLTWLGVNEQFF.

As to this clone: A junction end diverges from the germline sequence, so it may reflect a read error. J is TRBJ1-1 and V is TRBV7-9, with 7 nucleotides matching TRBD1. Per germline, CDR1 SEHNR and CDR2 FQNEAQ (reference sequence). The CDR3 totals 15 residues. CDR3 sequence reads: CASSLGQQGYTEAFF. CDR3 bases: TGTGCCAGCAGTTTAGGGCAACAGGGGTACACTGAAGCTTTCTTT.

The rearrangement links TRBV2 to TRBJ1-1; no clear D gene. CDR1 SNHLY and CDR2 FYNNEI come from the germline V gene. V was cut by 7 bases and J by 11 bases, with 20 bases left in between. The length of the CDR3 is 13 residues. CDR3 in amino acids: CASTLEHEGGAFF. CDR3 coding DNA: TGTGCCAGCACTCTGGAGCATGAAGGAGGGGCTTTCTTT.

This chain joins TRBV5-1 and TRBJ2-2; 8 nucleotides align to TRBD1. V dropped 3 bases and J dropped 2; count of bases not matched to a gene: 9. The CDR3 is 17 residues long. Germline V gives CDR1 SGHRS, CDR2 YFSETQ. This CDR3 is CASSSSRQGRNTGELFF. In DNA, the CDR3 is TGCGCCAGCAGCTCGTCACGACAGGGGCGAAACACCGGGGAGCTGTTTTTT. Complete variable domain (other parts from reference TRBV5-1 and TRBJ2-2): KAGVTQTPRYLIKTRGQQVTLSCSPISGHRSVSWYQQTPGQGLQFLFEYFSETQRNKGNFPGRFSGRQFSNSRSEMNVSTLELGDSALYLCASSSSRQGRNTGELFFGEGSRLTVL.

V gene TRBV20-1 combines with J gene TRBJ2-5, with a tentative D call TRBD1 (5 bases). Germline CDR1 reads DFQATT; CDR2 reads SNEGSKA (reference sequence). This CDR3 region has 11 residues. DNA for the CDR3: TGCAGGGCAGGGCATGGGGAGACCCAGTACTTC. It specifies CRAGHGETQYF.

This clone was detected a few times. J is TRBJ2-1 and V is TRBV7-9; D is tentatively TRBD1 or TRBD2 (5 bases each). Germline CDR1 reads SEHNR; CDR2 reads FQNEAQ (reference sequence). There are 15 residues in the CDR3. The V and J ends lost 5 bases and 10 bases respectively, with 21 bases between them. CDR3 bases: TGTGCCAGCAGCGAAGAAGGGACCGCGATGTTAGAGCAGTTCTTC. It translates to CASSEEGTAMLEQFF.

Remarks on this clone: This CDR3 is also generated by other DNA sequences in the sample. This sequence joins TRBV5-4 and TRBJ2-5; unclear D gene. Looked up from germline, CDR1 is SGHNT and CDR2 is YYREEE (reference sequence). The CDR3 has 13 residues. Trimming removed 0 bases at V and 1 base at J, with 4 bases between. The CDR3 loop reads CASSLVGQETQYF. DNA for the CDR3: TGTGCCAGCAGCTTGGTAGGCCAAGAGACCCAGTACTTC.

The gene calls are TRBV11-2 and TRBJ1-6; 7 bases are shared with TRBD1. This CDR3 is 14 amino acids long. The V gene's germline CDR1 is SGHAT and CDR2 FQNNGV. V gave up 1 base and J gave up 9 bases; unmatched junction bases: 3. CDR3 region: CASSLGQGASPLHF. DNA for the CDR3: TGTGCCAGCAGCTTAGGACAGGGAGCTTCACCCCTCCACTTT.

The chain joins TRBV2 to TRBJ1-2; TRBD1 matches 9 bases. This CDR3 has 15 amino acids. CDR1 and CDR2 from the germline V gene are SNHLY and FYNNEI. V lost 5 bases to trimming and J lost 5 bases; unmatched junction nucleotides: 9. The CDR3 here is CASSLTATGGYGYTF. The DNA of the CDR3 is TGTGCCAGCAGTTTGACTGCGACAGGGGGATATGGCTACACCTTC.

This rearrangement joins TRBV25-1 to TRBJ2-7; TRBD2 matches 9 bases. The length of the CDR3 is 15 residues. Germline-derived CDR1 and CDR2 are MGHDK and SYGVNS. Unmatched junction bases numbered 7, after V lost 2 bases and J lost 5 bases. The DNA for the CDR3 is TGTGCCAGCAGTGAACCCGGGACTAGCAACCACGAGCAGTACTTC. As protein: CASSEPGTSNHEQYF.

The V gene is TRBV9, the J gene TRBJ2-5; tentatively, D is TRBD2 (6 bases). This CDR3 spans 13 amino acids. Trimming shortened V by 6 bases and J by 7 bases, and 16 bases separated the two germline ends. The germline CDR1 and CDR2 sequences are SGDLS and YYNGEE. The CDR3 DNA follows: TGTGCCAGCAACGCCGGACTACACGGGACCCAGTACTTC. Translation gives CASNAGLHGTQYF.

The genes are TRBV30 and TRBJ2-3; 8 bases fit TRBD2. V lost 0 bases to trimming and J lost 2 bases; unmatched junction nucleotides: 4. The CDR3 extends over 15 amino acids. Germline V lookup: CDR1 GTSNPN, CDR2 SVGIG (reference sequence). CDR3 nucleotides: TGTGCCTGGAGTGTCGATAGCGGGGTCACAGATACGCAGTATTTT. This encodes CAWSVDSGVTDTQYF.

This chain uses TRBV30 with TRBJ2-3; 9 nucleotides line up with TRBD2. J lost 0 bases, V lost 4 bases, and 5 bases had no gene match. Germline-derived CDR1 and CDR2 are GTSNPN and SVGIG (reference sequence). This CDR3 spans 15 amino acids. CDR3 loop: CAWKGLATSTDTQYF. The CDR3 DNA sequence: TGTGCCTGGAAAGGACTAGCGACTAGCACAGATACGCAGTATTTT.

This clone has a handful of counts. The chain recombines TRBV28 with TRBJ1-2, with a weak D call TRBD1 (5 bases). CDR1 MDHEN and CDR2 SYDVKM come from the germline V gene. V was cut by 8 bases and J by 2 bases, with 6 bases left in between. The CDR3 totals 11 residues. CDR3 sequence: CASWGNYGYTF. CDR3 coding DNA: TGTGCCAGCTGGGGCAACTATGGCTACACCTTC.

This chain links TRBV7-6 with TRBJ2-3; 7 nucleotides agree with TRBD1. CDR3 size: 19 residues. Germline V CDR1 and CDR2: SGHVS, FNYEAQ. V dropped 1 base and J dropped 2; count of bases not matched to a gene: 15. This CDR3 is CASSLGTGALSPNTDTQYF. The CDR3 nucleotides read TGTGCCAGCAGCTTAGGCACAGGGGCCCTCTCCCCCAACACAGATACGCAGTATTTT.

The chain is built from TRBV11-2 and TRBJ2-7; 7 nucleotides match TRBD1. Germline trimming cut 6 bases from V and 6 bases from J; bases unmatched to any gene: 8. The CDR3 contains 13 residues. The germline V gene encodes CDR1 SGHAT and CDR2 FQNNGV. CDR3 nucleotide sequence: TGTGCCAGCAGACTCACAGGGGTTAGCGAGCAGTACTTC. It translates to CASRLTGVSEQYF.

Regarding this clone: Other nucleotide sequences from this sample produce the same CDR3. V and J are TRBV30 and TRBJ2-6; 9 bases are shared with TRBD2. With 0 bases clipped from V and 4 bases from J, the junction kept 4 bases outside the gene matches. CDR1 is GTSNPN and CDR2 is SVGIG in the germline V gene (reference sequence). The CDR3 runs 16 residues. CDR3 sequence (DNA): TGTGCCTGGAGTGTACAGCGGGGGGCCGGGGCCAACGTCCTGACTTTC. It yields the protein CAWSVQRGAGANVLTF.

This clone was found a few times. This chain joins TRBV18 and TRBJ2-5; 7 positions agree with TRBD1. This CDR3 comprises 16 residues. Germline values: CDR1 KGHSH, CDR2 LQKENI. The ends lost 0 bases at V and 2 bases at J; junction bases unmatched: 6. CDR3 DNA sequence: TGTGCCAGCTCACCACCGGGACAGTACGATCAAGAGACCCAGTACTTC. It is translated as CASSPPGQYDQETQYF.